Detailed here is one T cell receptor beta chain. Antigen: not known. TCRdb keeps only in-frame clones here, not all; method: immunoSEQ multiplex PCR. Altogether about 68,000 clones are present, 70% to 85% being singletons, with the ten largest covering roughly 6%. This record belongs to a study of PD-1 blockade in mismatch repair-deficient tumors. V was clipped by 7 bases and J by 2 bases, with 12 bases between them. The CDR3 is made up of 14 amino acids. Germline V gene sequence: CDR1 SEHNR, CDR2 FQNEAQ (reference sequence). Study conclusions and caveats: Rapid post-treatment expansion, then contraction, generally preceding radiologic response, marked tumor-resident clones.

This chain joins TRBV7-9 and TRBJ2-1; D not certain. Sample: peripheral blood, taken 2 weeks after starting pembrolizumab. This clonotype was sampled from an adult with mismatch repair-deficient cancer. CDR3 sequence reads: CASTPGGAYNEQFF. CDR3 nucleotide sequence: TGTGCCAGCACCCCAGGTGGGGCCTACAATGAGCAGTTCTTC.